The 8 T cell receptor beta chains below were found in one sample sequenced in a study of regulatory T cells in long-lasting Graves disease. Arm-PCR with iRepertoire HTBI primers amplified the CDR3 regions for these TCR beta libraries. One entry per CDR3 protein results from TCRdb running MiXCR on the multiplex PCR reads. The sample has 300,000 or so distinct CDR3 sequences; around 20% are singletons. The time point is: persistent/refractory GD, antithyroid drugs over 5 years with positive TRAb. Construction of the TCR library relied on RNA isolated from PBMCs. The sample in question was peripheral blood mononuclear cells (PBMCs), obtained when the disease was refractory, from a patient treated with antithyroid drugs. The receptor source for this set is a female donor with Graves disease.

This clonotype came up many times. The chain couples TRBV6-1 to TRBJ1-1, with 8 bases fitting TRBD1. V dropped 5 bases and J dropped 8; count of bases not matched to a gene: 4. CDR1 and CDR2 (germline): MNHNS, SASEGT. The CDR3 loop spans 12 amino acids. The CDR3 spells CASSRQGTEAFF. The CDR3 DNA is TGTGCCAGCAGTCGACAGGGGACCGAAGCTTTCTTT.

Details on this clonotype: The junction does not match germline at one end; this may be a read error. The chain joins TRBV19 to TRBJ1-5; the D is unclear. This CDR3 has 13 residues. Germline V lookup: CDR1 LNHDA, CDR2 SQIVND (reference sequence). In DNA form, the CDR3 reads TGTGCCAGTAGTACGACACCCAATCAGTCCCAGCATTTT. This sequence encodes CASSTTPNQSQHF.

As for this clonotype: One end of the junction is discordant with germline, which a read error may explain. This chain connects TRBV6-5 to TRBJ2-3; D perhaps matches TRBD2 (5 bases). Germline assignment: CDR1 MNHEY and CDR2 SVGAGI. The CDR3 is made up of 18 amino acids. In nucleotides, the CDR3 is TGTGCCAGCAGTTACCCGTGGAGAGTAGCCGCTAGCAAAGATACGCAGTATTTT. This translates into CASSYPWRVAASKDTQYF.

At least ten counts were recorded for this clonotype. The chain is built from TRBV18 and TRBJ1-2; a possible D gene is TRBD1 (5 bases). This CDR3 has 13 residues. Germline V gene sequence: CDR1 KGHSH, CDR2 LQKENI. V lost 8 bases and J 5 bases, leaving 15 bases between the germline ends. CDR3 sequence: CASSPQEGYGYTF. DNA for the CDR3: TGTGCCAGCAGCCCCCAGGAGGGGTATGGCTACACCTTC. Full variable domain (rest looked up from reference TRBV18 and TRBJ1-2): NAGVMQNPRHLVRRRGQEARLRCSPMKGHSHVYWYRQLPEEGLKFMVYLQKENIIDESGMPKERFSAEFPKEGPSILRIQQVVRGDSAAYFCASSPQEGYGYTFGSGTRLTVV.

The chain links TRBV5-4 to TRBJ1-2; D may be TRBD1 (5 bases). Germline CDR1 is SGHNT and CDR2 is YYREEE (reference sequence). V was pared by 7 bases and J by 5 bases, with 15 bases between. This CDR3 has 13 residues. DNA of the CDR3: TGTGCCAGCGAGGGGAAACCGGGGTATGGCTACACCTTC. Protein sequence: CASEGKPGYGYTF.

The chain links TRBV12-3 or TRBV12-4 to TRBJ2-7, with TRBD2 matching over 9 bases. The CDR3 is 16 amino acids. V lost 2 bases to trimming and J lost 5 bases; unmatched junction nucleotides: 10. CDR3: CASSLSASGAGNEQYF. The CDR3 nucleotides are TGTGCCAGCAGTTTATCGGCTAGCGGGGCTGGAAACGAGCAGTACTTC.

This clonotype has only a few counts. The chain is built from TRBV5-1 and TRBJ1-5; 10 nucleotides line up with TRBD1. Germline lookup yields CDR1 SGHRS and CDR2 YFSETQ. The CDR3 consists of 14 residues. V lost 2 bases and J lost 6; bases outside the gene matches: 2. Written as DNA, the CDR3 is TGCGCCAGCAGCTTTGACAGGGGGCCTCAGCCCCAGCATTTT. It encodes CASSFDRGPQPQHF.

The chain has TRBV19 and TRBJ2-7; tentative D call: TRBD1 (6 bases). The CDR3 totals 13 residues. Germline CDR1 is LNHDA and CDR2 is SQIVND (reference sequence). Trimming took 5 bases from V and 6 from J, leaving 14 bases between them. CDR3 sequence (DNA): TGTGCCAGTAGTCTACGGACAGTCGGCGAGCAGTACTTC. Translating gives CASSLRTVGEQYF.